The clone carrying this TCR beta chain was seen a single time. The record originates from a study of shared clonotypes between healthy human individuals. About the research overall: Aged 18 to 49, the donors were a couple of women and a few men.

The CDR3 covers 13 residues. V was pared by 5 bases and J by 2 bases, with 9 bases between. CDR1 is SGHTA and CDR2 is FQGTGA in the germline V gene. TCRdb's table, derived via immunoSEQ multiplex PCR, lists solely in-frame clones and lacks some. Here the sample spans a few million clones, over 85% being singletons. This receptor was identified in a man in his late teens or twenties in good health. Some clones in this sample may be carry-over from other donors' samples. Input material: naive CD4+ T cells from PBMCs. Documented subset: CD45RA+ positively selected. The chain links TRBV7-3 to TRBJ2-5; the D is unclear. In nucleotides, the CDR3 is TGTGCCAGCAGCCAGAGACCTCAAGAGACCCAGTACTTC. Translated, it gives CASSQRPQETQYF.